This T cell receptor (beta chain) was captured by sequencing in a study of prognosis after radiotherapy for stage I lung cancer. This clonotype was recorded at least ten times. Germline-derived CDR1 and CDR2 are MNHNS and SASEGT. The CDR3 runs to 16 residues. J lost 6 bases, V lost 6 bases, and 13 bases had no gene match. From genomic DNA, TCR beta CDR3 was amplified by two-round multiplex PCR. Primers specific to each TRBV and TRBJ gene drove first-round PCR. In the second PCR round, amplification relied on universal primers. From the multiplex PCR reads, TCRdb called clonotypes with MiXCR, one entry per CDR3 protein. The table shows tens of thousands of distinct CDR3 sequences, with around 24% occurring only once.

The chain recombines TRBV6-1 with TRBJ2-3, with 9 positions matching TRBD2. The material was PBMCs, obtained before or after stereotactic body radiation therapy (not recorded which). The TCR originated in a donor aged 50 or older with non-small cell lung cancer. CDR3 residues: CASRTPTSGNSDTQYF. Here the CDR3 DNA reads TGTGCCAGCAGAACACCGACTAGCGGAAATTCGGATACGCAGTATTTT.